The text below deals with one TCR beta chain. The sample is drawn from a study of blood T cell repertoires in COVID-19. For the study at large: Italy, Spain and the United States were the sources of the convalescent and acute COVID-19 samples. PBMCs, B-cell-depleted T cells, or T cells were the source of the cDNA or gDNA that made up the material.

Authors' processing steps: Estimated nucleated cell counts came from reference gene primer amplification. Some clones are missing from TCRdb's copy, which holds only in-frame ones; the method was immunoSEQ multiplex PCR. That table gives V, J and clone size, and the DNA gave D and trimming. The sample carries 250,000 or so clones, under 85% recorded once. Germline CDR1 reads KGHSH; CDR2 reads LQKENI. The CDR3 totals 19 residues. Trimming removed 0 bases from V and 4 bases from J; junction bases left unmatched: 12. The rearrangement links TRBV18 to TRBJ2-1, with 10 bases matching TRBD2. This TCR came from a human donor in a cohort sampled during active COVID-19. Sequencing used peripheral blood. CDR3 DNA sequence: TGTGCCAGCTCACCACCTGACAGGGGAATAGCGGGGGGATACAATGAGCAGTTCTTC. Amino acids: CASSPPDRGIAGGYNEQFF.